This T cell receptor (beta chain) was sequenced for a study of human versus mouse CDR3 diversity and MHC coevolution. Turning to the study itself: immunoSEQ was reported to reach one in 200,000 T cells sensitivity. Whole-study findings and limits: Humans had the largest estimated TCR beta repertoire, 1.5 million to 2 million clonotypes. Human T cells underwent selection on roughly 6 different MHC II alleles. Mice had fewer CDR3 deletions and insertions than humans on average.

This table comes from immunoSEQ multiplex PCR, and its TCRdb copy is limited to in-frame clones, with some not included. The data hold about 60,000 clones, with around 94% observed a single time. This CDR3 region has 14 residues. Germline lookup yields CDR1 SGHKS and CDR2 YYEKEE (reference sequence). V was cut by 1 base and J by 5 bases, with 12 bases left in between. Worth noting for this clone: The antigen remains unidentified.

The clonotype was recovered from a person aged 55 to 69 in good health. The chain couples TRBV5-5 to TRBJ1-2; D not certain. The sample was naive CD4+ T cells from blood. The subset was: CD45RO-negative CD62L-positive naive CD4 T cells. The CDR3 reads CASSLNLARYGYTF. CDR3 DNA: TGTGCCAGCAGCTTGAACCTAGCGAGATATGGCTACACCTTC.